This T cell receptor beta chain derives from a study of cytomegalovirus exposure and HLA in healthy donors. Primers included in the PCR were 60 Vbeta and 13 Jbeta primers. The assay was immunoSEQ multiplex PCR, and TCRdb's table has in-frame clones only and misses some. The table lists hundreds of thousands of clones, more than 60% of them singletons, with less than 3.5% in the top ten. Points on this clone: Its matching antigen is unknown.

The CDR3 length is 15 residues. Germline V gene lookup returns CDR1 SGHTA and CDR2 FQGNSA. The ends were cut back, 4 bases at V and 2 bases at J, with 15 bases in the middle. Whole-study findings and limits: In a later analysis, TCR association rates varied by HLA locus: DRB1 most, HLA-C fewest. An analysis done earlier found most TCR beta V segments productive about 90% or about 30% of the time.

The receptor was derived from a woman aged 60-70 years in good health and CMV-seropositive. The chain couples TRBV7-2 to TRBJ2-7; TRBD2 might be the D (5 bases). Sequenced sample: PBMCs. DNA of the CDR3: TGTGCCAGCAGCTCTTATGACTACCGCGCCTACGAGCAGTACTTC. Translation: CASSSYDYRAYEQYF.